This T cell receptor beta chain was profiled in a study of blood T cell repertoires in COVID-19. Study-level information: The samples span acute and convalescent COVID-19 from the United States, Italy and Spain. From T cells, B-cell-depleted T cells, or PBMCs came the material, which was cDNA or gDNA.

Original processing notes: Estimates of nucleated cell counts were drawn from the amplification of reference gene primers. Sequencing used immunoSEQ multiplex PCR; TCRdb keeps in-frame clones, though not all of them. V, J and clone size derive from that table, while D and trimming were established from the DNA sequence. The top ten hold 9.5% to 12% of the sample, which has approximately 260,000 clones, 70% to 90% seen once. Germline CDR1 LNHNV, CDR2 YYDKDF (reference sequence). V was pared by 5 bases and J by 7 bases, with 11 bases of the junction left unmatched. The CDR3 has 15 amino acids. The chain joins TRBV15 to TRBJ2-1; 7 bases are shared with TRBD1. Specimen: peripheral blood. The origin of this receptor is a woman in her seventies with acute or convalescent COVID-19. CDR3: CATSDGTDRRNEQFF. The CDR3 nucleotides are TGTGCCACCAGCGACGGGACAGATCGGCGTAATGAGCAGTTCTTC.